The clone carrying this T cell receptor beta chain was seen a few times. The antigen remains unidentified. TCRdb redid the calling of the reads with MiXCR, one entry per CDR3 protein. The sample has 350,000 to 450,000 distinct CDR3 sequences; around 18% are singletons. The sample originates from a study of T cell repertoires in cytomegalovirus infection. Study overall: Matching HLA type, along with CMV infection, was indicated by public TCR beta signatures.

Germline V CDR1 and CDR2: LNHDA, SQIVND (reference sequence). With 5 bases removed from V and 3 bases from J, the gap between germline ends came to 13 bases. The CDR3 has 14 residues. Study findings and constraints: HLA-C-restricted CMV clonotypes gave the most frequent clonotype in two of eight donors. Cumulative frequency (of public TCR beta family members) identified carriers of CMV plus the relevant HLA.

Sequenced sample: PBMCs. V is TRBV19 and J is TRBJ1-1, with TRBD1 as a possible D gene (5 bases). The receptor comes from a human donor in good health (CMV status not recorded). Some clones in this sample may be carry-over from other donors' samples. The CDR3 spells CASSANEGYTEAFF. Here the CDR3 DNA reads TGTGCCAGTAGTGCGAATGAGGGGTACACTGAAGCTTTCTTT.